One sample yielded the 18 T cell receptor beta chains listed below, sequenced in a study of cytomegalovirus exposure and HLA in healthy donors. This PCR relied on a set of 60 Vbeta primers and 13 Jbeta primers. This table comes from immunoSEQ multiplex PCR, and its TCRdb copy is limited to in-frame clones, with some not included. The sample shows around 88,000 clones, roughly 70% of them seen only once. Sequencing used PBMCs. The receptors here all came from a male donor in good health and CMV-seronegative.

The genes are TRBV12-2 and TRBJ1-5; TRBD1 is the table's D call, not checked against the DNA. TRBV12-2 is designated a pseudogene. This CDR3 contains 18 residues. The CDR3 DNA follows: TGTGCAAGTCGCTACGAGGGGGTGTTCCAGGGGCCCCATCAGCCCCAGCATTTT. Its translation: CASRYEGVFQGPHQPQHF.

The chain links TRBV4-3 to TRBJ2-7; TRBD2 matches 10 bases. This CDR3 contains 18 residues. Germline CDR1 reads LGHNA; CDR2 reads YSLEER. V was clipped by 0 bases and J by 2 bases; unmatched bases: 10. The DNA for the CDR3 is TGCGCCAGCAGCCAAGATATTCCGTCTAGCGGGGGAACCTACGAGCAGTACTTC. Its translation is CASSQDIPSSGGTYEQYF.

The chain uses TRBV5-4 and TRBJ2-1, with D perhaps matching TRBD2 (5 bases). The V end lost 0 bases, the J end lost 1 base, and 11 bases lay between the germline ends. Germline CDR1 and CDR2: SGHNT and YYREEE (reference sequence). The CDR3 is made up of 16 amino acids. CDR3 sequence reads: CASSLESGRSYNEQFF. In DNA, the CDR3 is TGTGCCAGCAGCTTGGAATCGGGAAGATCCTACAATGAGCAGTTCTTC.

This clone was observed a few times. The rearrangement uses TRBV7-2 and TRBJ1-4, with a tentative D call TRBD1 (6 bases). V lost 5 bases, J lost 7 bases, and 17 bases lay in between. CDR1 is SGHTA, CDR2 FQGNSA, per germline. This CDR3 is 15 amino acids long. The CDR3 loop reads CASSALQGLSEKLFF. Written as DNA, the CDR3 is TGTGCCAGCAGCGCGCTACAGGGCTTAAGTGAAAAACTGTTTTTT.

CDR3 residues: CASSPPLAENYEQYF. CDR3 sequence (DNA): TGTGCCAGCAGTCCGCCTCTAGCGGAGAACTACGAGCAGTACTTC. The chain combines TRBV28 with TRBJ2-7; 7 nucleotides align to TRBD2. CDR3 length equals 15 residues. V shed 5 bases, J shed 3 bases, and the junction held 10 bases outside the gene matches. Germline CDR1 and CDR2: MDHEN and SYDVKM. Full variable domain (missing parts from reference TRBV28 and TRBJ2-7): DVKVTQSSRYLVKRTGEKVFLECVQDMDHENMFWYRQDPGLGLRLIYFSYDVKMKEKGDIPEGYSVSREKKERFSLILESASTNQTSMYLCASSPPLAENYEQYFGPGTRLTVT.

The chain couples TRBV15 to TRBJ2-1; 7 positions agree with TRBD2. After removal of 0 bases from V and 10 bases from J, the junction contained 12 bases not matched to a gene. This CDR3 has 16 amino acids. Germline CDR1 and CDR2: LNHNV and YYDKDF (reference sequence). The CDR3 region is CATSRDSGGGRGEQFF. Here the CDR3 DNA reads TGTGCCACCAGCAGAGATAGCGGTGGAGGGAGGGGAGAGCAGTTCTTC.

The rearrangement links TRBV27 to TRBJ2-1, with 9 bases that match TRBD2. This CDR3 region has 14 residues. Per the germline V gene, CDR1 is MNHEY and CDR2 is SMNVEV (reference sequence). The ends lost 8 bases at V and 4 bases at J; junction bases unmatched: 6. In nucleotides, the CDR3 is TGTGCCAGCTCTGGTAGCGGGGGTTACAATGAGCAGTTCTTC. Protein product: CASSGSGGYNEQFF.

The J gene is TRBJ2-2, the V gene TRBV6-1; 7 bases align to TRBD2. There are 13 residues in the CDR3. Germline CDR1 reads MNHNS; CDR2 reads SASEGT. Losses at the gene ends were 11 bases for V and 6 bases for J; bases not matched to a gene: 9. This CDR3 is CASGRRESGELFF. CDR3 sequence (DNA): TGTGCCTCGGGTAGGCGGGAGTCCGGGGAGCTGTTTTTT.

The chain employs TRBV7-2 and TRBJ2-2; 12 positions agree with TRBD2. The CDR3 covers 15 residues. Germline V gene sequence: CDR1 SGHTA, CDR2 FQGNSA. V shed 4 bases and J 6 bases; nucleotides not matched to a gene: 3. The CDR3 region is CASSSRLAGAGELFF. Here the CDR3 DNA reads TGTGCCAGCAGCTCCCGACTAGCGGGAGCCGGGGAGCTGTTTTTT. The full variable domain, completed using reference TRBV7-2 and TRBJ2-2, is GAGVSQSPSNKVTEKGKDVELRCDPISGHTALYWYRQSLGQGLEFLIYFQGNSAPDKSGLPSDRFSAERTGGSVSTLTIQRTQQEDSAVYLCASSSRLAGAGELFFGEGSRLTVL.

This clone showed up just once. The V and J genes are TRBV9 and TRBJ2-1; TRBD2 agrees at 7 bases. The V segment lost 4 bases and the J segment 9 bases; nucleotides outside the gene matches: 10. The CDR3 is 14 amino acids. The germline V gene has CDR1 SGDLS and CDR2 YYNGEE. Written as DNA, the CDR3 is TGTGCCAGCAGCCAAAGCGGGAAGATGCGTGAGCAGTTCTTC. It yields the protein CASSQSGKMREQFF.

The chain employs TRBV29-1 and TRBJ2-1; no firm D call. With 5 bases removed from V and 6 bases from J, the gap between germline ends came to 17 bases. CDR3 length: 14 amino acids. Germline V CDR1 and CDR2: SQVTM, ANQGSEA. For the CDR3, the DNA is TGCAGCGTTAGAGTAGCTCCTCCTAGCAATGAGCAGTTCTTC. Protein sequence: CSVRVAPPSNEQFF.

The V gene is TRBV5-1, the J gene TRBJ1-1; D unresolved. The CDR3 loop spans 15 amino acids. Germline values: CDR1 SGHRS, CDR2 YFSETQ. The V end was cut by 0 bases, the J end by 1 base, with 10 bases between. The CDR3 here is CASSLVRVTNTEAFF. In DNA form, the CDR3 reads TGCGCCAGCAGCTTGGTTCGGGTCACGAACACTGAAGCTTTCTTT.

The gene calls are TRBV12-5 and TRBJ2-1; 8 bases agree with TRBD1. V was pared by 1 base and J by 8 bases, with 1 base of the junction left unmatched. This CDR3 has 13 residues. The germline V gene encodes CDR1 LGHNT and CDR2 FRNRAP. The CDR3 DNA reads TGTGCTAGTGGTTTGGCAGGGGGCGATGAGCAGTTCTTC. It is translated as CASGLAGGDEQFF. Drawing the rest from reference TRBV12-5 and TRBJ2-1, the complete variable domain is DARVTQTPRHKVTEMGQEVTMRCQPILGHNTVFWYRQTMMQGLELLAYFRNRAPLDDSGMPKDRFSAEMPDATLATLKIQPSEPRDSAVYFCASGLAGGDEQFFGPGTRLTVL.

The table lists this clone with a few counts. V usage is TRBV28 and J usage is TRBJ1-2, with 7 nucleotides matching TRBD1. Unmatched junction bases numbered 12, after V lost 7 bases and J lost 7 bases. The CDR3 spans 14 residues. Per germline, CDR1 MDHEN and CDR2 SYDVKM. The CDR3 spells CASTVPDRWAGYTF. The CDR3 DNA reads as TGTGCCAGCACCGTTCCGGACAGGTGGGCTGGCTACACCTTC.

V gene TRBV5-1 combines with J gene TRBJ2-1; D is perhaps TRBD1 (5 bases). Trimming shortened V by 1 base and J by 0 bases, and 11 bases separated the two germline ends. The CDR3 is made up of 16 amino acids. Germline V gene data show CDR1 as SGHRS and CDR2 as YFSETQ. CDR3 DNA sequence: TGCGCCAGCAGCTTGCCTCCGACAGCCTCCTACAATGAGCAGTTCTTC. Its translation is CASSLPPTASYNEQFF. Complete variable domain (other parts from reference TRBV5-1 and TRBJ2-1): KAGVTQTPRYLIKTRGQQVTLSCSPISGHRSVSWYQQTPGQGLQFLFEYFSETQRNKGNFPGRFSGRQFSNSRSEMNVSTLELGDSALYLCASSLPPTASYNEQFFGPGTRLTVL.

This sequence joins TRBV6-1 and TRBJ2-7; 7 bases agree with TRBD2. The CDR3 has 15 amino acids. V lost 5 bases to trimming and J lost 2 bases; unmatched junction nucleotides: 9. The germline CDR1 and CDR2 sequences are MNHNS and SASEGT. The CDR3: CASSPPRGSPYEQYF. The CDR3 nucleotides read TGTGCCAGCAGTCCACCCCGCGGGAGTCCCTACGAGCAGTACTTC.

In nucleotides, the CDR3 is TGTGCCTGGAGTGTCGAACAGGGGATCTACGAGCAGTACTTC. Protein: CAWSVEQGIYEQYF. The chain uses TRBV30 and TRBJ2-7; 7 positions agree with TRBD1. The CDR3 sequence is 14 residues long. CDR1 is GTSNPN, CDR2 SVGIG, per germline (reference sequence). Trimming at V came to 0 bases and at J to 3 bases, leaving 5 bases not matched to a gene. Full variable domain (missing parts from reference TRBV30 and TRBJ2-7): SQTIHQWPATLVQPVGSPLSLECTVEGTSNPNLYWYRQAAGRGLQLLFYSVGIGQISSEVPQNLSASRPQDRQFILSSKKLLLSDSGFYLCAWSVEQGIYEQYFGPGTRLTVT.

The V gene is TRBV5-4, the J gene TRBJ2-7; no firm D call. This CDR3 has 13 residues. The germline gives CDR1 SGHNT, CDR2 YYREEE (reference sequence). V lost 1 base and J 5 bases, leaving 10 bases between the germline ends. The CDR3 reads CASSLYEFNEQYF. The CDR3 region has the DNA TGTGCCAGCAGCTTGTACGAGTTTAACGAGCAGTACTTC.